A single sample is the source of the 29 T cell receptor beta chains below, sequenced in a study of blood T cells in healthy people across ages. A J-beta primer mix and a sample-barcoded 5' primer were used in a second PCR of about 7 to 11 cycles. Each CDR3 protein gets one entry after TCRdb re-called the 5' RACE reads with MiXCR. Of around 1.7 million distinct CDR3 sequences listed, over 25% were seen once; the top ten hold 7% to 9%. The sample consisted of blood. The receptors here all came from a woman under 40 in good health.

As regards this clonotype: This could be a read error, since a much larger clone is one nucleotide away. The chain uses TRBV9 and TRBJ1-5; D not certain. Trimming stripped 1 base from V and 1 base from J, with 12 bases between. The CDR3 is 16 residues long. Germline lookup yields CDR1 SGDLS and CDR2 YYNGEE. The CDR3 loop reads CASSVTPWLSNQPQHF. For the CDR3, the DNA is TGTGCCAGCAGCGTAACACCCTGGCTCAGCAATCAGCCCCAGCATTTT.

This clonotype was recorded many times. The chain carries TRBV6-6 and TRBJ2-7; D is unresolved. Trimming shortened V by 6 bases and J by 5 bases, and 20 bases separated the two germline ends. The V gene's germline CDR1 is MNHNY and CDR2 SVGAGI (reference sequence). The CDR3 runs to 15 residues. The CDR3 protein is CASRLNWHVGDEQYF. CDR3 coding DNA: TGTGCCAGCAGACTGAACTGGCACGTTGGGGACGAGCAGTACTTC.

This clonotype occurred a few times. This chain connects TRBV6-1 to TRBJ2-5, with 8 nucleotides matching TRBD2. The germline CDR1 and CDR2 sequences are MNHNS and SASEGT. The junction had 18 bases not matched to a gene; V was cut back by 11 bases and J by 10 bases. The CDR3 sequence is 14 residues long. Here the CDR3 DNA reads TGTGCCCACAGGGCGGGAGGTGTCCAAGGAGACCAGTACTTC. Protein sequence: CAHRAGGVQGDQYF.

The table lists this clonotype with a few counts. The rearrangement links TRBV5-4 to TRBJ2-1; 7 positions agree with TRBD2. Germline V gene lookup returns CDR1 SGHNT and CDR2 YYREEE (reference sequence). This CDR3 is built from 17 residues. Trimming took 3 bases from V and 5 from J; bases not matched to a gene: 14. The CDR3 loop is CASSSKLSPGGHNEQFF. CDR3 DNA sequence: TGTGCCAGCAGCTCGAAACTAAGCCCGGGGGGTCACAATGAGCAGTTCTTC.

Points on this clonotype: At one boundary the junction diverges from the germline segment, which might be a read error. The V call is TRBV9, the J call TRBJ2-1; D not resolved. The CDR3 contains 12 residues. Germline CDR1 is SGDLS and CDR2 is YYNGEE. CDR3 coding DNA: TGTGCCAGCAGCGTATCATCGAATGAGCAGGTCTTC. Translated, it gives CASSVSSNEQVF.

The chain recombines TRBV12-3 or TRBV12-4 with TRBJ2-5, with TRBD2 identical over 8 bases. The CDR3 contains 14 residues. The V segment lost 8 bases and the J segment 4 bases; nucleotides outside the gene matches: 9. CDR3 sequence reads: CASRTSGLLETQYF. The CDR3 DNA reads TGTGCCAGCCGTACTAGCGGTCTCTTAGAGACCCAGTACTTC.

CDR3 DNA: TGTGCCAGCAGCTCCCTAGCGGGAGTAGATACGCAGTATTTT. Protein sequence: CASSSLAGVDTQYF. The chain carries TRBV11-2 and TRBJ2-3; 10 nucleotides match TRBD2. Germline loops: CDR1 SGHAT, CDR2 FQNNGV. The CDR3 contains 14 residues. Trimming cost V 4 bases and J 5 bases; bases outside gene matches: 3.

This clonotype was recorded a few times. This rearrangement joins TRBV7-2 to TRBJ1-2; maybe TRBD1 (5 bases). CDR3 length: 15 residues. Deletions cut 5 bases from V and 0 bases from J, with 13 bases between. In germline, CDR1 is SGHTA, CDR2 FQGNSA. The CDR3, as DNA: TGTGCCAGCAGCACCCAACAGGCCGCTAACTATGGCTACACCTTC. The encoded protein is CASSTQQAANYGYTF.

This clonotype was observed many times. The rearrangement joins TRBV29-1 to TRBJ2-1, with 7 bases identical to TRBD2. There are 14 residues in the CDR3. Germline lookup yields CDR1 SQVTM and CDR2 ANQGSEA. V lost 4 bases, J lost 7 bases, and 10 bases stayed unmatched. CDR3 sequence: CSVGASGAGNEQFF. The CDR3 coding sequence is TGCAGCGTTGGAGCTAGCGGAGCGGGGAATGAGCAGTTCTTC.

This clonotype was seen repeatedly, ten times or more. V usage is TRBV12-5 and J usage is TRBJ2-7; 8 bases are shared with TRBD1. CDR3 size: 13 residues. The junction had 4 bases not matched to a gene; V was cut back by 6 bases and J by 3 bases. CDR1 LGHNT and CDR2 FRNRAP come from the germline V gene. In DNA form, the CDR3 reads TGTGCTAGTGGAAAGGACAGGGACTACGAGCAGTACTTC. This gives the protein CASGKDRDYEQYF.

The V call is TRBV20-1, the J call TRBJ2-7, with D unclear. Trimming pared 2 bases from V and 5 bases from J, leaving 10 bases between. The germline gives CDR1 DFQATT, CDR2 SNEGSKA (reference sequence). This CDR3 region has 12 residues. CDR3 in amino acids: CSARSPRNEQYF. The CDR3 region has the DNA TGCAGTGCTAGAAGTCCCAGGAACGAGCAGTACTTC.

This clonotype came up a few times. CDR3 protein: CASSGGTGGLPLNTQYF. The CDR3 nucleotides are TGCGCCAGCAGCGGAGGGACAGGGGGCCTCCCACTAAATACGCAGTATTTT. The chain uses TRBV5-1 and TRBJ2-3; 12 bases are shared with TRBD1. The V gene's germline CDR1 is SGHRS and CDR2 YFSETQ. The CDR3 totals 17 residues. V dropped 4 bases and J dropped 7; count of bases not matched to a gene: 13.

CDR3 sequence (DNA): TGCGCCAGCAGCTTGCGGACGAAGGGTGAGCAGTTCTTC. The encoded protein is CASSLRTKGEQFF. This sequence joins TRBV5-1 and TRBJ2-1, with unresolved D. CDR1 SGHRS and CDR2 YFSETQ come from the germline V gene. The CDR3 totals 13 residues. V was shortened by 1 base and J by 9 bases, with 11 bases between the two germline ends.

The chain is built from TRBV24-1 and TRBJ1-2, with D possibly TRBD1 on 5 matching bases. Trimming removed 2 bases at V and 5 bases at J, with 17 bases between. CDR3 length: 16 amino acids. Germline CDR1 and CDR2: KGHDR and SFDVKD. DNA of the CDR3: TGTGCCACCAGTGATTCGGGACGCTCCCTAGGGTATGGCTACACCTTC. It specifies CATSDSGRSLGYGYTF.

On this clonotype itself: Given a much more abundant clone one base away, this may be a read error. This CDR3 fails to terminate in the conserved phenylalanine or tryptophan, so it likely reflects a read error. This chain links TRBV7-2 with TRBJ1-2; unclear D gene. This CDR3 is built from 14 residues. Trimming shortened V by 3 bases and J by 2 bases, and 10 bases separated the two germline ends. Germline loops: CDR1 SGHTA, CDR2 FQGNSA. The CDR3 sequence: CASSLLRTNYGYTV. CDR3 nucleotides: TGTGCCAGCAGCTTGCTAAGGACGAACTATGGCTACACCGTC.

Worth noting for this clonotype: A much more abundant neighbour one base away suggests this may be a read error. V usage is TRBV5-4 and J usage is TRBJ2-7; 8 bases are a match to TRBD1. CDR1 and CDR2 from the germline V gene are SGHNT and YYREEE (reference sequence). Germline trimming cut 2 bases from V and 6 bases from J; bases unmatched to any gene: 10. The CDR3 has 15 amino acids. CDR3 sequence: CASSLPTGGCAEQYF. DNA for the CDR3: TGTGCCAGCAGCTTACCAACAGGGGGATGCGCCGAGCAGTACTTC.

This chain connects TRBV20-1 to TRBJ2-3; perhaps TRBD2 as D (5 bases). The V gene lost 6 bases and the J gene lost 6 bases, with 13 bases spanning the gap. CDR3 length: 12 residues. Germline V CDR1 and CDR2: DFQATT, SNEGSKA (reference sequence). The CDR3 DNA follows: TGCAGTGCAGCCCGGGAAGGCGATACGCAGTATTTT. Residues: CSAAREGDTQYF.

This sequence joins TRBV4-2 and TRBJ1-1; D remains ambiguous. The length of the CDR3 is 14 residues. V dropped 5 bases and J dropped 4 bases, with 14 bases sitting between them. CDR1 is LGHNA, CDR2 YNFKEQ, per germline. The CDR3 region is CASSVQQLSTEAFF. The DNA of the CDR3 is TGTGCCAGCAGCGTCCAACAGTTGTCCACTGAAGCTTTCTTT.

This clonotype was recorded at least ten times. The chain's CDR3 is CSVFTGTVSSYEQYF. The CDR3 DNA reads as TGCAGCGTGTTCACCGGGACAGTAAGCTCCTACGAGCAGTACTTC. The chain carries TRBV29-1 and TRBJ2-7; TRBD1 aligns across 7 bases. The J segment lost 0 bases and the V segment lost 6 bases, leaving 11 bases of the junction unmatched. Germline CDR1 SQVTM, CDR2 ANQGSEA. This CDR3 is built from 15 residues.

This clonotype was seen only a few times. A much larger clone lies a single base off, so this may be a read error. The chain joins TRBV10-3 to TRBJ1-2, with 11 bases fitting TRBD1. The CDR3 has 15 amino acids. The V gene end was trimmed by 1 base and the J gene end by 2 bases; junction bases not matched to a gene: 0. Germline V lookup: CDR1 ENHRY, CDR2 SYGVKD. CDR3 residues: CAISEWDRGNYGYTF. DNA for the CDR3: TGTGCCATCAGTGAGTGGGACAGGGGGAACTATGGCTACACCTTC.

This chain joins TRBV5-4 and TRBJ2-3; 7 nucleotides agree with TRBD2. CDR3 size: 16 residues. Trimming took 4 bases from V and 2 from J; bases not matched to a gene: 10. The germline V gene has CDR1 SGHNT and CDR2 YYREEE (reference sequence). The DNA for the CDR3 is TGTGCCAGCAGCCAATTTCCGGGACTAAACACAGATACGCAGTATTTT. Its protein is CASSQFPGLNTDTQYF.

This clonotype was recorded many times. The CDR3 DNA sequence: TGTGCCAGCAGCGAGGGGGGCAATGAGCAGTTCTTC. Its translation is CASSEGGNEQFF. J is TRBJ2-1 and V is TRBV9; D is perhaps TRBD1 or TRBD2 (6 bases each). The V and J ends lost 3 bases and 6 bases respectively, with 7 bases between them. Germline CDR1 is SGDLS and CDR2 is YYNGEE. The CDR3 consists of 12 residues.

This clonotype has only a few counts. The V gene is TRBV9, the J gene TRBJ2-3; 7 nucleotides agree with TRBD2. Germline CDR1 reads SGDLS; CDR2 reads YYNGEE. There are 15 residues in the CDR3. The V and J ends lost 6 bases and 2 bases, in that order; junction bases with no gene match: 9. Written as DNA, the CDR3 is TGTGCCAGCAACAGTCTCAGCGGGAACACAGATACGCAGTATTTT. This encodes CASNSLSGNTDTQYF.

In DNA, the CDR3 is TGTGCCAGCAGCCTAGAATTAAAAGAGCCCCAGCATTTT. Its translation: CASSLELKEPQHF. The J gene is TRBJ1-5, the V gene TRBV7-9; D is unresolved. This CDR3 comprises 13 residues. Trimming shortened V by 5 bases and J by 8 bases, and 13 bases separated the two germline ends. Germline CDR1 SEHNR, CDR2 FQNEAQ (reference sequence).

The V call is TRBV11-2, the J call TRBJ1-2, with no clear D. Trimming took off 7 bases at V and 0 bases at J, with 15 bases between the two ends. Germline lookup yields CDR1 SGHAT and CDR2 FQNNGV. CDR3 length: 15 residues. Written as DNA, the CDR3 is TGTGCCAGCACCGCCCGAGTGGCTACTAACTATGGCTACACCTTC. As protein: CASTARVATNYGYTF.

The sample holds a few counts of this clonotype. The V call is TRBV2, the J call TRBJ2-4, with D perhaps matching TRBD1 or TRBD2 (5 bases each). The V and J ends lost 5 bases and 7 bases respectively, with 15 bases between them. The germline CDR1 and CDR2 sequences are SNHLY and FYNNEI. The CDR3 contains 14 residues. The CDR3 DNA reads as TGTGCCAGCAGTCCGAACCGGGACCGGAACATTCAGTACTTC. Encoded protein: CASSPNRDRNIQYF.

DNA of the CDR3: TGTGCCAGTACAAACAGGGGTAATCAGCCCCAGCATTTT. Protein sequence: CASTNRGNQPQHF. V gene TRBV19 combines with J gene TRBJ1-5; 7 bases match TRBD1. The CDR3 has 13 residues. Germline CDR1 and CDR2: LNHDA and SQIVND (reference sequence). The ends lost 7 bases at V and 4 bases at J; junction bases unmatched: 4.

This clonotype turned up a few times. V usage is TRBV24-1 and J usage is TRBJ1-4; possible D gene TRBD1, 6 bases. Germline values: CDR1 KGHDR, CDR2 SFDVKD. This CDR3 is built from 15 residues. V lost 4 bases and J lost 6, with 14 bases in between. CDR3 sequence reads: CATSETTGGDEKLFF. CDR3 DNA sequence: TGTGCCACCAGTGAGACGACAGGCGGAGATGAAAAACTGTTTTTT.

The chain has TRBV19 and TRBJ1-5; 8 bases line up with TRBD1. J lost 1 base, V lost 4 bases, and 3 bases had no gene match. From germline, CDR1 is LNHDA and CDR2 SQIVND (reference sequence). The CDR3 loop spans 15 amino acids. CDR3 amino acids: CASSRDRTSNQPQHF. CDR3 DNA: TGTGCCAGTAGTAGGGACAGGACAAGCAATCAGCCCCAGCATTTT.